A single sample gave rise to the 15 T cell receptor beta chains below, sequenced in a study of cytomegalovirus exposure and HLA in healthy donors. Some clones are missing from TCRdb's copy, which holds only in-frame ones; the method was immunoSEQ multiplex PCR. The repertoire holds 100,000 to 150,000 clones, with 95% to 96% as singletons. Sequencing was carried out using PBMCs. These receptors were collected from a man aged 18 to 30 in good health and CMV-seronegative.

The chain links TRBV7-8 to TRBJ2-2, with D hard to call. V was shortened by 3 bases and J by 4 bases, with 3 bases between the two germline ends. The CDR3 extends over 12 amino acids. Germline-derived CDR1 and CDR2 are SGHVS and FQNEAQ. CDR3 sequence: CASSFGTGELFF. Written as DNA, the CDR3 is TGTGCCAGCAGCTTCGGCACCGGGGAGCTGTTTTTT.

The V and J genes are TRBV6-1 and TRBJ1-5; D unclear. The CDR3 has 13 residues. Trimming left V 3 bases short and J 8 bases short, with 11 bases between. Germline CDR1 and CDR2: MNHNS and SASEGT. CDR3 sequence: CASSDRHPKPQHF. The CDR3 region has the DNA TGTGCCAGCAGTGACAGACACCCCAAGCCCCAGCATTTT.

As regards this clone: The germline gene is not matched at one end of the junction; a read error may be the cause. CDR3 coding DNA: TGCAGTCTCGGGCGGGAGAGCAGTGACTTC. Encoded protein: CSLGRESSDF. The V and J genes are TRBV20-1 and TRBJ2-5; TRBD2 aligns across 7 bases. The CDR3 consists of 10 residues. Per the germline V gene, CDR1 is DFQATT and CDR2 is SNEGSKA (reference sequence).

CDR3 sequence (DNA): TGTGCCAGCAGTGCCACAGGGGTTATCTCCTACAATGAGCAGTTCTTC. Protein: CASSATGVISYNEQFF. V usage is TRBV25-1 and J usage is TRBJ2-1; TRBD1 agrees at 7 bases. This CDR3 has 16 amino acids. Germline V gene sequence: CDR1 MGHDK, CDR2 SYGVNS. Trimming cost V 4 bases and J 0 bases; bases outside gene matches: 6. The full variable domain, in which reference TRBV25-1 and TRBJ2-1 provide the parts outside the CDR3, is EADIYQTPRYLVIGTGKKITLECSQTMGHDKMYWYQQDPGMELHLIHYSYGVNSTEKGDLSSESTVSRIRTEHFPLTLESARPSHTSQYLCASSATGVISYNEQFFGPGTRLTVL.

The chain combines TRBV9 with TRBJ2-7; 9 nucleotides agree with TRBD2. J was trimmed by 5 bases and V by 0 bases; bases with no gene match: 3. The CDR3 loop spans 14 amino acids. Germline values: CDR1 SGDLS, CDR2 YYNGEE. CDR3 DNA: TGTGCCAGCAGCGTAGTAGGGACTAGCAACGAGCAGTACTTC. Its protein product is CASSVVGTSNEQYF.

This sequence joins TRBV4-1 and TRBJ1-5, with D uncertain. The CDR3 consists of 15 residues. Per germline, CDR1 MGHRA and CDR2 YSYEKL. With 1 base removed from V and 4 bases from J, the gap between germline ends came to 11 bases. The CDR3 DNA is TGCGCCAGCAGCCAAGGGAGCGGGATAAATCAGCCCCAGCATTTT. It codes for CASSQGSGINQPQHF.

This clone has just one count. The gene calls are TRBV5-1 and TRBJ2-1, with 13 nucleotides matching TRBD2. Germline V lookup: CDR1 SGHRS, CDR2 YFSETQ. This CDR3 contains 15 residues. The J segment lost 8 bases and the V segment lost 4 bases, leaving 6 bases of the junction unmatched. The CDR3 sequence: CASSLGLAGVYEQFF. The CDR3 DNA sequence: TGCGCCAGCAGCCTTGGACTAGCGGGAGTGTATGAGCAGTTCTTC.

V gene TRBV30 combines with J gene TRBJ2-5; possible D gene TRBD1, 5 bases. V was cut by 3 bases and J by 2 bases, with 10 bases left in between. Germline V gene data show CDR1 as GTSNPN and CDR2 as SVGIG (reference sequence). This CDR3 has 13 amino acids. This chain's CDR3 is CAWSADTQETQYF. As DNA, the CDR3 is TGTGCCTGGAGCGCGGACACGCAAGAGACCCAGTACTTC.

The J gene is TRBJ2-1, the V gene TRBV29-1, with a weak D call TRBD2 (5 bases). Germline V lookup: CDR1 SQVTM, CDR2 ANQGSEA. V lost 8 bases to trimming and J lost 0 bases, with 11 bases between them. This CDR3 has 13 amino acids. The DNA for the CDR3 is TGCAGCCTAAGCGGACTCTCCTACAATGAGCAGTTCTTC. Its protein is CSLSGLSYNEQFF.

This chain uses TRBV27 with TRBJ2-7; 7 bases are a match to TRBD1. The CDR3 is 17 amino acids. Per the germline V gene, CDR1 is MNHEY and CDR2 is SMNVEV (reference sequence). Losses at the gene ends were 2 bases for V and 3 bases for J; bases not matched to a gene: 13. This CDR3 is CASSLRNRGPRSYEQYF. CDR3 nucleotide sequence: TGTGCCAGCAGTTTAAGGAACAGGGGCCCGAGGAGCTACGAGCAGTACTTC.

The J gene is TRBJ2-4, the V gene TRBV4-3; D ambiguous. With 1 base removed from V and 2 bases from J, the gap between germline ends came to 18 bases. The CDR3 covers 18 residues. From germline, CDR1 is LGHNA and CDR2 YSLEER. The CDR3 spells CASSQGHPLVRSKNIQYF. DNA for the CDR3: TGCGCCAGCAGCCAAGGTCACCCCCTAGTAAGATCCAAAAACATTCAGTACTTC.

The J gene is TRBJ2-1, the V gene TRBV9; 11 bases match TRBD2. CDR1 is SGDLS, CDR2 YYNGEE, per germline. The CDR3 has 15 residues. V gave up 3 bases and J gave up 4 bases; unmatched junction bases: 3. CDR3 sequence (DNA): TGTGCCAGCAGCGCCCCTAGCGGGGGGTACAATGAGCAGTTCTTC. Protein sequence: CASSAPSGGYNEQFF.

The V and J genes are TRBV27 and TRBJ2-7; 7 bases are a match to TRBD1. CDR1 is MNHEY, CDR2 SMNVEV, per germline (reference sequence). The CDR3 spans 14 residues. With 2 bases clipped from V and 2 bases from J, the junction kept 3 bases outside the gene matches. The CDR3 DNA sequence: TGTGCCAGCAGTTTAGGGCAGGGGGCCTACGAGCAGTACTTC. Protein product: CASSLGQGAYEQYF.

The chain recombines TRBV19 with TRBJ1-5, with D possibly matching TRBD1 (5 bases). The CDR3 consists of 15 residues. With 4 bases removed from V and 2 bases from J, the gap between germline ends came to 12 bases. Germline V lookup: CDR1 LNHDA, CDR2 SQIVND (reference sequence). Here the CDR3 DNA reads TGTGCCAGTAGTACCCAGACAGACGGCAATCAGCCCCAGCATTTT. It codes for CASSTQTDGNQPQHF.

This chain links TRBV16 with TRBJ2-1; TRBD2 aligns across 8 bases. V was clipped by 5 bases and J by 6 bases; unmatched bases: 6. The CDR3 sequence is 14 residues long. CDR1 and CDR2 from the germline V gene are KGHSY and FQNENV. The CDR3 coding sequence is TGTGCCAGCAGCTCTGCGGCGGGGGGCAATGAGCAGTTCTTC. Amino acid sequence: CASSSAAGGNEQFF.